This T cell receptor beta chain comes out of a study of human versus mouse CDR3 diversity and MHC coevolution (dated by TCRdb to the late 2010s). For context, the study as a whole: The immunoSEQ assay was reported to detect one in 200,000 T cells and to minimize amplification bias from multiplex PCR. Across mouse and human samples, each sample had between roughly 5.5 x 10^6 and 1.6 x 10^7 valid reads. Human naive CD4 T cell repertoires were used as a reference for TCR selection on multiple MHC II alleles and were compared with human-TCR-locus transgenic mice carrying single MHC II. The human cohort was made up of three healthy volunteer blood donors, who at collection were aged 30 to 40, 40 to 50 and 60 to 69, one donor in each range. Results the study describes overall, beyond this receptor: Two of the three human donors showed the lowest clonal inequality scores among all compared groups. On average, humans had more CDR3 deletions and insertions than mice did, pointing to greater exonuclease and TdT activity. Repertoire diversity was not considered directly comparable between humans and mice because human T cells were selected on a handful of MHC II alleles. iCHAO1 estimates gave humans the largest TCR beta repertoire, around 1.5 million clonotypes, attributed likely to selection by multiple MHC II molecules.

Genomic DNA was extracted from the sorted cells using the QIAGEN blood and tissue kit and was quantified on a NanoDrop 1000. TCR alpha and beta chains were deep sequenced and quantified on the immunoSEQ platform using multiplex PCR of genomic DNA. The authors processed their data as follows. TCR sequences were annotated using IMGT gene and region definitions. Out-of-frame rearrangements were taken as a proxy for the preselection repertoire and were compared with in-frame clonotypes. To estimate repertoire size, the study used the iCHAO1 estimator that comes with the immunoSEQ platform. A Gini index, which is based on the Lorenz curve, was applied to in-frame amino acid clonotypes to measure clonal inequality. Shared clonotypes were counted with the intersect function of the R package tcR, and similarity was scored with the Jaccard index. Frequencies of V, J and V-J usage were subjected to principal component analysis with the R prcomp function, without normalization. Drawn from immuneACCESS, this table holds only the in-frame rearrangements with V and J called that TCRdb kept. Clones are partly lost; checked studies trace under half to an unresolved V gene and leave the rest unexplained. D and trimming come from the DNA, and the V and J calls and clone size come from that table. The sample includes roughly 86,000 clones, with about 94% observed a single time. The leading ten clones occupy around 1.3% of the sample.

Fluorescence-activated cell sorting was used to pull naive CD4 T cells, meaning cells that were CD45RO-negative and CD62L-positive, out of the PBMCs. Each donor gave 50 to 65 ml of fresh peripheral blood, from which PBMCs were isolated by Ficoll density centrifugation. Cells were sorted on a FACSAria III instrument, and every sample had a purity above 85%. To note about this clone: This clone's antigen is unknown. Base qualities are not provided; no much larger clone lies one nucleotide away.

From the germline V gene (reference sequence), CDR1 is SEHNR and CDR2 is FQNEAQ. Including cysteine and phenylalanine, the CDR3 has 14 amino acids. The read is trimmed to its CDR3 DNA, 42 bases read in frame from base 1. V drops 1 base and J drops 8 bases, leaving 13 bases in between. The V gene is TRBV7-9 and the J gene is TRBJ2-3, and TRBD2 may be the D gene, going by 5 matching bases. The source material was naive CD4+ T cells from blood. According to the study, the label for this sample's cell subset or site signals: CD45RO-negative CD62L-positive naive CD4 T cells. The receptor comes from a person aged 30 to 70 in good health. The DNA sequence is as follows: TGTGCCAGCAGCTTAGTAGCGCCCACCGGTACGCAGTATTTT. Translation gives CASSLVAPTGTQYF.